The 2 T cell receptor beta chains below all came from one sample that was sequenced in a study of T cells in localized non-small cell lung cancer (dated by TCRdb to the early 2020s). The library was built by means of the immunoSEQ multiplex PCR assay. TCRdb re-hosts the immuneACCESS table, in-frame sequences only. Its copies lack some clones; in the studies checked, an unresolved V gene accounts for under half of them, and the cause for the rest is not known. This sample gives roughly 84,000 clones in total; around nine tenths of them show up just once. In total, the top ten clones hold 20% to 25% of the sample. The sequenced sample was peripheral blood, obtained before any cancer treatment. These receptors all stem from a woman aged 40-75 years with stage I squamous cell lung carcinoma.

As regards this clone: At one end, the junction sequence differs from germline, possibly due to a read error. Here the CDR3 DNA reads TGTGCTAGCAGCCGTCTAGCGGGGAGTGAGACCCAGTACTTC. Translation: CASSRLAGSETQYF. V gene TRBV7-7 combines with J gene TRBJ2-5, with 9 bases aligning to TRBD2. The germline gives CDR1 SSHAT, CDR2 FNYEAQ (reference sequence). This CDR3 spans 14 amino acids. Combining the CDR3 with reference TRBV7-7 and TRBJ2-5 gives the whole variable domain GAGVSQSPRYKVTKRGQDVTLRCDPISSHATLYWYQQALGQGPEFLTYFNYEAQPDKSGLPSDRFSAERPEGSISTLTIQRTEQRDSAMYRCASSRLAGSETQYFGPGTRLLVL.

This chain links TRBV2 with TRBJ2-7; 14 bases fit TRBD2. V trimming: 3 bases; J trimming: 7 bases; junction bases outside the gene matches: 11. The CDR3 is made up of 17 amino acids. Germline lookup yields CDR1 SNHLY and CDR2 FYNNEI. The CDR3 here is CASSEDPGLAGASEQYF. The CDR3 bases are TGTGCCAGCAGTGAGGATCCGGGACTAGCGGGGGCCTCAGAGCAGTACTTC.